The 11 T cell receptor beta chains reported below all come from one sample, sequenced in a study of regulatory T cells in long-lasting Graves disease. In building TCR beta libraries, iRepertoire HTBI primers were used together with Arm-PCR of CDR3 regions. TCRdb reprocessed the multiplex PCR reads with MiXCR, giving one entry per CDR3 protein. The sample records 600,000 to 650,000 distinct CDR3 sequences, about 15% being singletons. The time point: newly diagnosed GD, antithyroid drugs for less than 3 months. PBMC RNA served as the TCR library source. The sample also formed part of further work on T cells in Graves' hyperthyroidism and ophthalmopathy.

The sequences come from peripheral blood mononuclear cells (PBMCs), collected at new diagnosis, from a patient treated with antithyroid drugs. These receptors came from a woman in her twenties or thirties with Graves disease.

This clonotype was found many times. V gene TRBV12-3 or TRBV12-4 combines with J gene TRBJ1-4, with D unresolved. The CDR3 is 15 amino acids. V was clipped by 5 bases and J by 4 bases, with 14 bases between them. The CDR3 DNA follows: TGTGCCAGCAGTCCAATGGAAGGTGGTAATGAAAAACTGTTTTTT. Translating it yields CASSPMEGGNEKLFF.

CDR3 protein: CASSIGSLAGGFDEQFF. The CDR3, as DNA: TGTGCCAGTAGTATAGGTTCACTAGCGGGAGGGTTTGATGAGCAGTTCTTC. The chain uses TRBV19 and TRBJ2-1, with TRBD2 identical over 13 bases. CDR3 length: 17 amino acids. Germline V gives CDR1 LNHDA, CDR2 SQIVND (reference sequence). The trim removed 1 base at V and 8 bases at J, leaving 8 bases unmatched.

On this clonotype: A read error may produce the germline difference seen at one junction end. The chain has TRBV11-1 and TRBJ2-1; no firm D call. The CDR3 runs to 11 residues. CDR1 and CDR2 (germline): SGHAT, FQDESV (reference sequence). The CDR3 nucleotides read TGTGCCAGCAGCTTACGCGATGAGCGGTTCTTC. As protein: CASSLRDERFF.

This clonotype was seen many times. The genes are TRBV20-1 and TRBJ2-5, with 8 bases matching TRBD1. Germline V gene data show CDR1 as DFQATT and CDR2 as SNEGSKA (reference sequence). The CDR3 length is 13 residues. The junction had 7 bases not matched to a gene; V was cut back by 5 bases and J by 5 bases. This chain's CDR3 is CSAPQGALETQYF. The CDR3, as DNA: TGCAGTGCTCCCCAGGGGGCGTTGGAGACCCAGTACTTC.

This clonotype was counted ten times or more. The chain is built from TRBV11-2 and TRBJ1-1; D is unclear. The ends were cut back, 1 base at V and 3 bases at J, with 9 bases in the middle. CDR1 is SGHAT, CDR2 FQNNGV, per germline. The CDR3 is 14 residues long. The CDR3 protein is CASSLVTGYTEAFF. The CDR3 coding sequence is TGTGCCAGCAGCTTAGTGACGGGATACACTGAAGCTTTCTTT.

This clonotype has only a few counts. The rearrangement uses TRBV3-1 and TRBJ2-5, with unresolved D. V lost 1 base and J lost 12, with 12 bases in between. This CDR3 is 12 amino acids long. Per germline, CDR1 LGHDT and CDR2 YNNKEL (reference sequence). The CDR3: CASSQARSIEYF. CDR3 nucleotides: TGTGCCAGCAGCCAAGCGCGTAGCATTGAGTACTTC.

This chain connects TRBV30 to TRBJ1-5; 8 bases align to TRBD1. Germline V lookup: CDR1 GTSNPN, CDR2 SVGIG (reference sequence). This CDR3 is 17 amino acids long. The V segment lost 2 bases and the J segment 3 bases; nucleotides outside the gene matches: 12. The CDR3 bases are TGTGCCTGGAGTCCCGTCCAGAGACAGGGGCCCAATCAGCCCCAGCATTTT. Residues: CAWSPVQRQGPNQPQHF.

Regarding this clonotype: A read error may be the cause here, since a much bigger clone is one base away. The chain couples TRBV28 to TRBJ1-1; tentatively, D is TRBD1 (6 bases). This CDR3 has 15 residues. CDR1 is MDHEN and CDR2 is SYDVKM in the germline V gene. CDR3 sequence reads: CAGSPRGAMNTEAFF. CDR3 DNA sequence: TGTGCCGGCAGTCCCCGGGGGGCTATGAACACTGAAGCTTTCTTT.

The CDR3 bases are TGTGCCACCAGTGATTCGAGGACTGAGGGTGAGCAGTTCTTC. As protein: CATSDSRTEGEQFF. The chain carries TRBV24-1 and TRBJ2-1; D may be TRBD2 (5 bases). This CDR3 is 14 amino acids long. Trimming cost V 2 bases and J 9 bases, with 13 bases left between them. CDR1 and CDR2 (germline): KGHDR, SFDVKD.

The V gene is TRBV20-1, the J gene TRBJ2-1; no clear D gene. The CDR3 is made up of 16 amino acids. Per germline, CDR1 DFQATT and CDR2 SNEGSKA (reference sequence). V lost 0 bases to trimming and J lost 6 bases, with 18 bases between them. The DNA for the CDR3 is TGCAGTGCTAGAGATGCGGCAAGCATCTTTCTCAATGAGCAGTTCTTC. Its translation: CSARDAASIFLNEQFF.

The chain joins TRBV28 to TRBJ1-4; 9 bases map to TRBD1. The ends lost 6 bases at V and 8 bases at J; junction bases unmatched: 13. This CDR3 is 16 amino acids long. CDR1 and CDR2 from the germline V gene are MDHEN and SYDVKM. Here the CDR3 reads CASSHLPGTGSEKLFF. The CDR3 DNA reads as TGTGCCAGCAGCCACCTTCCAGGGACAGGGTCCGAAAAACTGTTTTTT.